This TCR beta chain was retrieved from a study of CD4 T cells in relation to SARS-CoV-2 and coronaviruses. Across the whole study: PBMCs were cultured with antigen for over nine days before TCR beta sequencing. The restricting HLA molecule for shared crossreactive spike epitopes was mapped.

On this clone: Its antigen is unidentified.

Clones were read by immunoSEQ multiplex PCR, and TCRdb kept only the in-frame ones, dropping some. Of about 29,000 clones in the sample, about 80% are singletons; the top ten hold roughly 14%. The CDR3 spans 13 residues. Deletions cut 8 bases from V and 2 bases from J, with 12 bases between. CD4+ T cells from unexposed donors were obtained before the COVID-19 pandemic (2011-2018). The cells were cultured for 10 days before CD4+ T cells were isolated. Cells permitting, SARS-CoV-2 S/N and four cold-coronavirus spikes were tested on unexposed-donor CD4+ T cells. This sequence was found in a human donor in good health. The J gene is TRBJ1-2, the V gene TRBV12-3 or TRBV12-4, with D possibly matching TRBD1 (6 bases). The sequencing input was CD4+ T cells from PBMCs, cultured in vitro. The CDR3 reads CASGLGQNYGYTF. CDR3 bases: TGTGCCAGCGGGCTAGGACAGAACTATGGCTACACCTTC.